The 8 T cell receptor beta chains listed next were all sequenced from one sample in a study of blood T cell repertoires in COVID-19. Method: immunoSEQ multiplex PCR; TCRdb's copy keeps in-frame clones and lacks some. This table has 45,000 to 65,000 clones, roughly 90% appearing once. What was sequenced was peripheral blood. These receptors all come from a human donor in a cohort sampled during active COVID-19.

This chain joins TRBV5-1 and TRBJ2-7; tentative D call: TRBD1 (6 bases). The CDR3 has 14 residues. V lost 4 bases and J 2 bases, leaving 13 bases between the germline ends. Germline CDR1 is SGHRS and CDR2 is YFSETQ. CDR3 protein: CASSPGQDPYEQYF. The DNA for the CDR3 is TGCGCCAGCAGCCCGGGACAAGACCCCTACGAGCAGTACTTC.

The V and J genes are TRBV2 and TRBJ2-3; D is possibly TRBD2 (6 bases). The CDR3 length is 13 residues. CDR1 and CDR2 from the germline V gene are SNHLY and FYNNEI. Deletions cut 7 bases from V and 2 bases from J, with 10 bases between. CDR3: CASTGTYTDTQYF. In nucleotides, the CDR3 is TGTGCCAGCACGGGGACTTACACAGATACGCAGTATTTT.

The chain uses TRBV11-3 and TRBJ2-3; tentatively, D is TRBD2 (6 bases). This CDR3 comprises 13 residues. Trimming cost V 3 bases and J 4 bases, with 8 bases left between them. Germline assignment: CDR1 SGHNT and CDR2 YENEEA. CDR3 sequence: CASSLTGADTQYF. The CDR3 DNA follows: TGTGCCAGCAGCTTGACGGGAGCAGATACGCAGTATTTT.

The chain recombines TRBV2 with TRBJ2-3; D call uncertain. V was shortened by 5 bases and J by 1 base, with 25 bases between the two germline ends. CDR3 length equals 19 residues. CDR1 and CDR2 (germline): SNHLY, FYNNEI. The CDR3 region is CASSTFLFGGPLGTDTQYF. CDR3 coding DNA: TGTGCCAGCAGTACCTTCTTATTTGGCGGCCCCTTAGGCACAGATACGCAGTATTTT.

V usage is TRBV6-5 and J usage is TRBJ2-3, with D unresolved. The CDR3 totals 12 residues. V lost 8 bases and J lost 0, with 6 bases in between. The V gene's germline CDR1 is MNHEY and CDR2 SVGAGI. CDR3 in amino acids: CASRLSTDTQYF. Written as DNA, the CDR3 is TGTGCCAGCCGGTTAAGCACAGATACGCAGTATTTT.

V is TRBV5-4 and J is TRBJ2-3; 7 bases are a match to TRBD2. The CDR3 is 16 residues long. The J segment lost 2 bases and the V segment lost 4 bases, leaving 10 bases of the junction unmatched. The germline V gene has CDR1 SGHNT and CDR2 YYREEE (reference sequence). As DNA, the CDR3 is TGTGCCAGCAGCCCGCCGGGGGGTCCGTACACAGATACGCAGTATTTT. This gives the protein CASSPPGGPYTDTQYF.

The CDR3 spells CASSPPKGSYEQYV. The CDR3 nucleotides read TGTGCCAGCAGCCCGCCCAAGGGGTCCTACGAGCAGTACGTC. V usage is TRBV3-1 (or the pseudogene TRBV3-2) and J usage is TRBJ2-7; D is possibly TRBD1 (5 bases). Trimming stripped 4 bases from V and 1 base from J, with 11 bases between. CDR3 length equals 14 residues. CDR1 and CDR2 (germline): LGHDT, YNNKEL (reference sequence).

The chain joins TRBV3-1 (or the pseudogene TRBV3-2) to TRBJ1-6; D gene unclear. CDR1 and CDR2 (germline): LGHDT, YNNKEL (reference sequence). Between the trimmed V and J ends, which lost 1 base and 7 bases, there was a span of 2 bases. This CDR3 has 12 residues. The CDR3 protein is CASSQVNSPLHF. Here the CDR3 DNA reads TGTGCCAGCAGCCAAGTAAATTCACCCCTCCACTTT.